This T cell receptor (beta chain) was observed in a study of human T cells and chemical hapten exposure. Overall study: Upper-back patch tests with 0.01% DPC were read at 6 days. Findings and caveats of the study: Expanded TCR counts at PT1 were positively correlated with the patch test score. Versus controls, expanded TCRs had significantly more large CDR3 similarity clusters.

Time point denoted: patch test 3, about 24 weeks after DPC sensitization. The treatment denotes: therapeutic diphenylcyclopropenone sensitization with weekly scalp DPC. On this clonotype itself: Its target is not known.

TCRdb re-called the RACE reads through MiXCR, storing one row per CDR3 protein. The sample gives tens of thousands of distinct CDR3 sequences, 9.5% to 15% of which show up once; approximately 2.4% is in the top ten. Trimming pared 1 base from V and 7 bases from J, leaving 11 bases between. CDR3 size: 14 residues. Per germline, CDR1 LGHNA and CDR2 YNFKEQ. This chain links TRBV4-2 with TRBJ2-1, with TRBD1 as a possible D gene (5 bases). The starting material was whole blood, obtained in connection with sensitization to the hapten diphenylcyclopropenone (DPC). The TCR comes from a man aged 25 to 40 with alopecia areata. Some clones in this sample may be carry-over from other donors' samples. The CDR3 DNA reads TGTGCCAGCAGCCAAGGTGGCCCAGGGAATGAGCAGTTCTTC. This sequence encodes CASSQGGPGNEQFF.